These 2 T cell receptor beta chains were all obtained from the same sample, sequenced in a study of patients and donors after allogeneic stem cell transplantation. TCRdb re-derived calls from the RT-PCR reads in MiXCR, one entry per CDR3 protein. Here the sample spans approximately 200,000 distinct CDR3 sequences, roughly 40% being singletons. Specimen: blood, either unsorted or a sorted T cell fraction (not recorded which). The receptors were gathered from a human donor who was either an allogeneic HSCT recipient or a stem cell or donor lymphocyte infusion donor (not recorded which). It is not recorded whose cells these are; they may come from a transplant donor.

V is TRBV29-1 and J is TRBJ2-7; 8 bases are shared with TRBD2. This CDR3 region has 12 residues. The germline V gene has CDR1 SQVTM and CDR2 ANQGSEA. With V trimmed by 6 bases and J by 2 bases, 3 bases remained unmatched. The DNA for the CDR3 is TGCAGCGTAACGGGAGGGCCCTACGAGCAGTACTTC. Protein: CSVTGGPYEQYF.

This clonotype was seen more than once but under ten times. The genes are TRBV29-1 and TRBJ2-1, with 15 bases matching TRBD2. J was trimmed by 10 bases and V by 6 bases; bases with no gene match: 4. This CDR3 has 13 amino acids. Germline V gene sequence: CDR1 SQVTM, CDR2 ANQGSEA. Here the CDR3 DNA reads TGCAGCGTAGGACTAGCGGGAGGGCTGGAGCAGTTCTTC. It translates to CSVGLAGGLEQFF.